This T cell receptor beta chain was identified in a study of shared clonotypes between healthy human individuals. Study-level background: There were three CD4 naive, three CD4 memory, two CD8 naive and one CD8 memory plates per donor.

Comment on this clone: Its antigen remains unknown.

At deep level, the assay was performed. Clones were read by immunoSEQ multiplex PCR, and TCRdb kept only the in-frame ones, dropping some. The sample lists about 2.3 million clones; roughly 92% were seen once. Study results and limitations: Enrolling few donors narrowed the genetic and exposure-history diversity that was represented.

Donors had no recently reported acute infections or vaccinations and were HIV-negative. The sequencing sample was made of naive CD4+ T cells from PBMCs. Specified subset: CD45RA+ positively selected. The sequence was collected from a man between 18 and 35 years old in good health. Some clones in this sample may be carry-over from other donors' samples.

CDR3 nucleotides: TGTGCCAGCAGTGAACGCCAAGACAAGGGCTACACCTTC. Translated, it gives CASSERQDKGYTF. The chain carries TRBV6-1 and TRBJ1-2; D remains unclear. Germline-derived CDR1 and CDR2 are MNHNS and SASEGT. The CDR3 covers 13 residues. Trimming cost V 2 bases and J 8 bases, with 12 bases left between them.